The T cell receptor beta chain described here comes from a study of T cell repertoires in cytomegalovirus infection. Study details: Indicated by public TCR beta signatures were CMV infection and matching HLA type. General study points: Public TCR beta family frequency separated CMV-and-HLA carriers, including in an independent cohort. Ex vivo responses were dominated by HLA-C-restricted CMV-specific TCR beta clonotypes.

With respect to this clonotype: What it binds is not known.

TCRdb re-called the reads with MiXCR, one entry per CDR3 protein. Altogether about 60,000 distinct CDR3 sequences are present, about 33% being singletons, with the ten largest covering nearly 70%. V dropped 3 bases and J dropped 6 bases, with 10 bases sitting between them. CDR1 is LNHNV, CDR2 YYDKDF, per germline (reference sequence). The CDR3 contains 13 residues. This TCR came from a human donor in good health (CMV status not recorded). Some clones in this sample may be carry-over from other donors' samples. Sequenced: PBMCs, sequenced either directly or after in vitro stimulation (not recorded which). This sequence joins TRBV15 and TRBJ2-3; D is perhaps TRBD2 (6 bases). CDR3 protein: CATSSGGGDTQYF. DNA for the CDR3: TGTGCCACCAGCAGCGGTGGGGGGGATACGCAGTATTTT. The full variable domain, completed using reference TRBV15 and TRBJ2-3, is DAMVIQNPRYQVTQFGKPVTLSCSQTLNHNVMYWYQQKSSQAPKLLFHYYDKDFNNEADTPDNFQSRRPNTSFCFLDIRSPGLGDTAMYLCATSSGGGDTQYFGPGTRLTVL.